The 21 T cell receptor beta chains below come from one sample, sequenced in a study of technical replicates of blood from a few donors (dated by TCRdb to 2016 to 2017). Library construction relied on the immunoSEQ multiplex PCR assay. Imported from immuneACCESS, the table was reduced by TCRdb to in-frame sequences with V and J called. These copies leave out some clones; in studies compared against another copy, an unresolved V gene accounts for under half, and the cause of the remainder is not known. For this sample there are around 68,000 clones; nearly 98% appear just once. The ten most abundant clones make up around 0.29% of the sample. The specimen was T cells isolated from PBMCs. The receptors were gathered from a human donor in good health.

V is TRBV5-1 and J is TRBJ1-6; 10 bases are shared with TRBD1. Trimming removed 1 base from V and 2 bases from J; junction bases left unmatched: 6. Germline CDR1 and CDR2: SGHRS and YFSETQ. The CDR3 is made up of 18 amino acids. CDR3 nucleotide sequence: TGCGCCAGCAGCTTGCTTCCGGGACAGGGGACCTATAATTCACCCCTCCACTTT. Protein product: CASSLLPGQGTYNSPLHF. The whole variable domain, filled in from reference TRBV5-1 and TRBJ1-6, reads KAGVTQTPRYLIKTRGQQVTLSCSPISGHRSVSWYQQTPGQGLQFLFEYFSETQRNKGNFPGRFSGRQFSNSRSEMNVSTLELGDSALYLCASSLLPGQGTYNSPLHFGNGTRLTVT.

The chain carries TRBV4-1 and TRBJ1-5, with 10 bases that match TRBD1. The CDR3 consists of 13 residues. Germline V gives CDR1 MGHRA, CDR2 YSYEKL. Germline trimming cut 7 bases from V and 4 bases from J; bases unmatched to any gene: 1. In DNA, the CDR3 is TGCGCCAGCAAGGGACAGGGGAATCAGCCCCAGCATTTT. Translating it yields CASKGQGNQPQHF.

V gene TRBV6-6 combines with J gene TRBJ1-4, with 7 bases aligning to TRBD1. Germline V gene data show CDR1 as MNHNY and CDR2 as SVGAGI (reference sequence). This CDR3 comprises 15 residues. V lost 5 bases to trimming and J lost 3 bases; unmatched junction nucleotides: 6. CDR3 amino acids: CASSPPGQSNEKLFF. The CDR3, as DNA: TGTGCCAGCAGTCCACCGGGACAGTCTAATGAAAAACTGTTTTTT.

CDR3 residues: CASSYRQGAGYTF. The DNA of the CDR3 is TGTGCCAGCAGTTACCGTCAGGGGGCCGGCTACACCTTC. This chain links TRBV6-5 with TRBJ1-2; TRBD1 agrees at 8 bases. The CDR3 is 13 amino acids. V lost 2 bases, J lost 8 bases, and 4 bases stayed unmatched. Looked up from germline, CDR1 is MNHEY and CDR2 is SVGAGI.

The CDR3 nucleotides are TGTGCCAGCAGTTACTCCGGGCTAGCGGGACCAGAGCAGTTCTTC. It codes for CASSYSGLAGPEQFF. The chain joins TRBV6-6 to TRBJ2-1; 9 positions match TRBD2. Looked up from germline, CDR1 is MNHNY and CDR2 is SVGAGI (reference sequence). J lost 10 bases, V lost 0 bases, and 7 bases had no gene match. The CDR3 has 15 amino acids.

V is TRBV9 and J is TRBJ1-4; 8 bases are a match to TRBD1. The V and J ends lost 3 bases and 5 bases, in that order; junction bases with no gene match: 9. This CDR3 spans 16 amino acids. Germline V gives CDR1 SGDLS, CDR2 YYNGEE. In DNA, the CDR3 is TGTGCCAGCAGCGGGGGCACCGGGACAGGCAATGAAAAACTGTTTTTT. Amino acid sequence: CASSGGTGTGNEKLFF.

This chain connects TRBV5-4 to TRBJ2-1; D is unresolved. The CDR3 runs 11 residues. The V gene's germline CDR1 is SGHNT and CDR2 YYREEE (reference sequence). Trimming cost V 4 bases and J 5 bases, with 4 bases left between them. CDR3 residues: CASSLNNEQFF. CDR3 bases: TGTGCCAGCAGCCTTAACAATGAGCAGTTCTTC.

This clone was seen a single time. The genes are TRBV5-1 and TRBJ2-1, with 8 positions matching TRBD2. Germline CDR1 reads SGHRS; CDR2 reads YFSETQ. The CDR3 runs to 13 residues. V shed 6 bases and J 9 bases; nucleotides not matched to a gene: 8. The DNA for the CDR3 is TGCGCCAGCACCCATCCGACTAGCGTTGAGCAGTTCTTC. It translates to CASTHPTSVEQFF.

The rearrangement joins TRBV6-5 to TRBJ2-1; TRBD2 matches at 8 bases. Per germline, CDR1 MNHEY and CDR2 SVGAGI. The CDR3 is 15 residues long. Germline trimming cut 0 bases from V and 4 bases from J; bases unmatched to any gene: 2. Written as DNA, the CDR3 is TGTGCCAGCAGTTACTCGACTAGCGCATACAATGAGCAGTTCTTC. This gives the protein CASSYSTSAYNEQFF.

The chain joins TRBV19 to TRBJ2-7, with TRBD1 identical over 7 bases. The CDR3 spans 14 residues. Looked up from germline, CDR1 is LNHDA and CDR2 is SQIVND (reference sequence). J gave up 1 base and V 1 base, and 1 base lay outside the gene matches. The CDR3 DNA reads as TGTGCCAGTAGTATAGGGGACAGATCCTACGAGCAGTACTTC. Amino acid sequence: CASSIGDRSYEQYF.

This clone was recorded once. The chain combines TRBV4-3 with TRBJ1-4, with 7 bases aligning to TRBD1. Germline CDR1 LGHNA, CDR2 YSLEER. The CDR3 is 15 amino acids. V was clipped by 0 bases and J by 8 bases; unmatched bases: 6. CDR3 nucleotide sequence: TGCGCCAGCAGCCAAGATAGGGCAGGGGGAGAAAAACTGTTTTTT. Protein product: CASSQDRAGGEKLFF.

The genes are TRBV19 and TRBJ2-1, with D possibly matching TRBD2 (7 bases). The length of the CDR3 is 15 residues. The V gene lost 7 bases and the J gene lost 2 bases, with 15 bases spanning the gap. Germline CDR1 is LNHDA and CDR2 is SQIVND (reference sequence). The CDR3 coding sequence is TGTGCCAGTAATCAAGGGGGGGAAACCTACAATGAGCAGTTCTTC. Amino acids: CASNQGGETYNEQFF. Full variable domain (outside the CDR3, taken from reference TRBV19 and TRBJ2-1): DGGITQSPKYLFRKEGQNVTLSCEQNLNHDAMYWYRQDPGQGLRLIYYSQIVNDFQKGDIAEGYSVSREKKESFPLTVTSAQKNPTAFYLCASNQGGETYNEQFFGPGTRLTVL.

The V call is TRBV6-6, the J call TRBJ2-7; the D gene is possibly TRBD2 (5 bases). Germline CDR1 is MNHNY and CDR2 is SVGAGI (reference sequence). Trimming removed 6 bases from V and 2 bases from J, with 11 bases in between. The CDR3 runs 13 residues. CDR3: CASRPRVAYEQYF. In nucleotides, the CDR3 is TGTGCCAGCAGACCGAGGGTTGCCTACGAGCAGTACTTC.

The J gene is TRBJ2-3, the V gene TRBV5-1, with D perhaps matching TRBD1 (5 bases). Germline V gives CDR1 SGHRS, CDR2 YFSETQ. The CDR3 is 15 residues long. V was trimmed by 1 base and J by 5 bases, leaving 14 bases between them. The CDR3 DNA is TGCGCCAGCAGCTTGTTCCCAGGGCGCGTAGATACGCAGTATTTT. Its translation: CASSLFPGRVDTQYF.

The chain links TRBV27 to TRBJ2-5; a weak D match, TRBD1 (5 bases). The V end was cut by 5 bases, the J end by 7 bases, with 14 bases between. CDR1 and CDR2 from the germline V gene are MNHEY and SMNVEV (reference sequence). CDR3 length: 13 amino acids. The CDR3 DNA follows: TGTGCCAGCAGTGAGCAGGGTGGAGTGACCCAGTACTTC. Amino acids: CASSEQGGVTQYF.

V usage is TRBV14 and J usage is TRBJ1-2, with 10 bases identical to TRBD1. The germline CDR1 and CDR2 sequences are SGHDN and FVKESK. The CDR3 runs to 15 residues. V lost 1 base to trimming and J lost 4 bases; unmatched junction nucleotides: 3. This chain's CDR3 is CASSQVTGGSYGYTF. CDR3 DNA sequence: TGTGCCAGCAGCCAAGTGACAGGGGGCAGCTATGGCTACACCTTC.

In this sample, this clone turned up once. The CDR3 DNA sequence: TGTGCCAGCAGTGGCGCAGCGGAGACGAACACCGGGGAGCTGTTTTTT. Amino acid sequence: CASSGAAETNTGELFF. This chain connects TRBV6-4 to TRBJ2-2, with D possibly TRBD2 on 5 matching bases. The CDR3 length is 16 residues. V lost 4 bases, J lost 0 bases, and 12 bases lay in between. The V gene's germline CDR1 is MRHNA and CDR2 SNTAGT.

The gene calls are TRBV27 and TRBJ1-2, with 11 nucleotides matching TRBD1. Germline CDR1 and CDR2: MNHEY and SMNVEV (reference sequence). The trim removed 4 bases at V and 5 bases at J, leaving 0 bases unmatched. The CDR3 consists of 13 residues. The chain's CDR3 is CASSWDRGYGYTF. In nucleotides, the CDR3 is TGTGCCAGCAGTTGGGACAGGGGGTATGGCTACACCTTC.

The chain recombines TRBV5-4 with TRBJ2-2; TRBD1 matches 11 bases. Trimming took 3 bases from V and 7 from J; bases not matched to a gene: 5. The CDR3 is 15 amino acids. The germline gives CDR1 SGHNT, CDR2 YYREEE (reference sequence). The CDR3 region has the DNA TGTGCCAGCAGCTCAGGACAGGGGGCAAACGGGGAGCTGTTTTTT. Amino acids: CASSSGQGANGELFF.

The rearrangement uses TRBV14 and TRBJ2-1; 8 nucleotides line up with TRBD2. The J segment lost 7 bases and the V segment lost 2 bases, leaving 10 bases of the junction unmatched. CDR3 size: 16 residues. CDR1 is SGHDN, CDR2 FVKESK, per germline. The CDR3 reads CASSQFIGRAGNEQFF. The CDR3 coding sequence is TGTGCCAGCAGCCAATTCATCGGGAGGGCCGGGAATGAGCAGTTCTTC.

The V gene is TRBV28, the J gene TRBJ2-1, with TRBD1 matching over 10 bases. The V gene end was trimmed by 8 bases and the J gene end by 8 bases; junction bases not matched to a gene: 6. The CDR3 extends over 13 amino acids. CDR1 and CDR2 from the germline V gene are MDHEN and SYDVKM. In nucleotides, the CDR3 is TGTGCCAGCGGCGGACAGGGGGACGATGAGCAGTTCTTC. Translating it yields CASGGQGDDEQFF.